The 14 T cell receptor beta chains below all came from one sample that was sequenced in a study of blood T cell repertoires in COVID-19. The table came from immunoSEQ multiplex PCR; TCRdb's copy has only in-frame clones and leaves some out. The sample shows about 410,000 clones, approximately 89% of them seen only once. The sample was peripheral blood. These receptor sequences come from a middle-aged woman with COVID-19, enrolled during active disease.

The rearrangement uses TRBV5-8 and TRBJ1-1, with a weak D call TRBD1 (6 bases). Germline V gene sequence: CDR1 SGHTS, CDR2 YDEGEE. The CDR3 loop spans 18 amino acids. V lost 6 bases and J 7 bases, leaving 31 bases between the germline ends. Here the CDR3 DNA reads TGTGCCAGCAAACATTACCTATCTCATTACACAGGGCCCAGTGAAGCTTTCTTT. Amino acid sequence: CASKHYLSHYTGPSEAFF. Based on the CDR3 plus reference TRBV5-8 and TRBJ1-1, the full variable domain is EAGVTQSPTHLIKTRGQQATLRCSPISGHTSVYWYQQALGLGLQFLLWYDEGEERNRGNFPPRFSGRQFPNYSSELNVNALELEDSALYLCASKHYLSHYTGPSEAFFGQGTRLTVV.

The rearrangement uses TRBV9 and TRBJ2-2; D is uncertain. This CDR3 is built from 15 residues. Germline V gene lookup returns CDR1 SGDLS and CDR2 YYNGEE. V was cut by 0 bases and J by 2 bases, with 8 bases left in between. The CDR3 DNA reads TGTGCCAGCAGCGTAGGCGAGACTAACACCGGGGAGCTGTTTTTT. As protein: CASSVGETNTGELFF.

The chain has TRBV27 and TRBJ2-7; D may be TRBD2 (5 bases). There are 13 residues in the CDR3. V was clipped by 6 bases and J by 1 base, with 10 bases between them. Germline assignment: CDR1 MNHEY and CDR2 SMNVEV (reference sequence). CDR3 region: CASRSRTSYEQYF. CDR3 sequence (DNA): TGTGCCAGCAGGTCCAGGACTTCCTACGAGCAGTACTTC.

The V gene is TRBV30, the J gene TRBJ1-2, with 8 bases aligning to TRBD1. Trimming removed 2 bases from V and 1 base from J; junction bases left unmatched: 3. Germline CDR1 GTSNPN, CDR2 SVGIG (reference sequence). The CDR3 has 14 residues. The DNA of the CDR3 is TGTGCCTGGAGTTCTGACAGGGGTAACTATGGCTACACCTTC. It specifies CAWSSDRGNYGYTF.

The chain uses TRBV10-1 and TRBJ2-5; D is ambiguous. Deletions cut 4 bases from V and 5 bases from J, with 5 bases between. The CDR3 covers 11 residues. CDR1 is WNHNN, CDR2 SYGVQD, per germline (reference sequence). The CDR3, as DNA: TGCGCCAGCAGTGTATTGGAGACCCAGTACTTC. Translation: CASSVLETQYF.

The V gene is TRBV28, the J gene TRBJ1-5; D gene unclear. With 5 bases removed from V and 3 bases from J, the gap between germline ends came to 14 bases. In germline, CDR1 is MDHEN, CDR2 SYDVKM. The CDR3 covers 15 residues. The CDR3 DNA follows: TGTGCCAGCAGTCCATCTGACATTCTCAATCAGCCCCAGCATTTT. Protein: CASSPSDILNQPQHF.

The chain employs TRBV27 and TRBJ1-2; TRBD1 is a possible D gene (5 bases). Germline V gene data show CDR1 as MNHEY and CDR2 as SMNVEV (reference sequence). V shed 6 bases and J shed 3 bases, with 20 bases lying between them. The CDR3 has 16 residues. The CDR3 sequence is CASSRAGQGGYYGYTF. The DNA for the CDR3 is TGTGCCAGCAGCCGAGCGGGGCAGGGAGGGTACTATGGCTACACCTTC.

CDR3 DNA: TGTGCCTGGAGTCCCACTGACAGGGGTACGGGTGAAGCTTTCTTT. Translation gives CAWSPTDRGTGEAFF. The genes are TRBV30 and TRBJ1-1, with 8 bases aligning to TRBD1. Germline V gene lookup returns CDR1 GTSNPN and CDR2 SVGIG (reference sequence). The CDR3 is made up of 15 amino acids. The trim removed 2 bases at V and 7 bases at J, leaving 12 bases unmatched.

The chain employs TRBV27 and TRBJ1-1, with D unresolved. The germline V gene has CDR1 MNHEY and CDR2 SMNVEV (reference sequence). Trimming left V 1 base short and J 1 base short, with 7 bases between. This CDR3 is 14 amino acids long. CDR3 residues: CASSLFPENTEAFF. DNA of the CDR3: TGTGCCAGCAGTTTATTCCCAGAGAACACTGAAGCTTTCTTT.

The rearrangement uses TRBV4-2 and TRBJ1-2; D gene uncertain. There are 15 residues in the CDR3. Germline V gives CDR1 LGHNA, CDR2 YNFKEQ. The V end lost 3 bases, the J end lost 2 bases, and 13 bases lay between the germline ends. The CDR3 nucleotides read TGTGCCAGCAGCCACCCGGTAGGCGGGAACTATGGCTACACCTTC. Protein sequence: CASSHPVGGNYGYTF.

This chain joins TRBV11-2 and TRBJ1-2, with a possible D match to TRBD1 (5 bases). Trimming stripped 0 bases from V and 2 bases from J, with 16 bases between. Germline assignment: CDR1 SGHAT and CDR2 FQNNGV. This CDR3 is 17 amino acids long. The DNA of the CDR3 is TGTGCCAGCAGCTTAGATCGGGGGGTGAGGGAGAACTATGGCTACACCTTC. This encodes CASSLDRGVRENYGYTF. Full variable domain (missing parts from reference TRBV11-2 and TRBJ1-2): EAGVAQSPRYKIIEKRQSVAFWCNPISGHATLYWYQQILGQGPKLLIQFQNNGVVDDSQLPKDRFSAERLKGVDSTLKIQPAKLEDSAVYLCASSLDRGVRENYGYTFGSGTRLTVV.

The sample holds one count of this clone. The chain joins TRBV28 to TRBJ1-1; D is unresolved. Germline-derived CDR1 and CDR2 are MDHEN and SYDVKM. The CDR3 spans 14 residues. V was cut by 6 bases and J by 1 base, with 12 bases left in between. This chain's CDR3 is CASRIHGRNTEAFF. In DNA, the CDR3 is TGTGCCAGCAGGATACATGGGAGGAACACTGAAGCTTTCTTT.

V gene TRBV7-2 combines with J gene TRBJ2-5, with TRBD2 matching 8 bases. Germline V gene lookup returns CDR1 SGHTA and CDR2 FQGNSA. Germline trimming cut 8 bases from V and 5 bases from J; bases unmatched to any gene: 7. The CDR3 consists of 13 residues. The CDR3 coding sequence is TGTGCCAGCTCCGGGGGGGCCGGTGAGACCCAGTACTTC. Its protein product is CASSGGAGETQYF.

The rearrangement links TRBV28 to TRBJ1-1; D is unresolved. Germline V gene data show CDR1 as MDHEN and CDR2 as SYDVKM. The CDR3 runs 11 residues. The germline V and J ends were trimmed by 6 bases and 5 bases, with 7 bases remaining between them. DNA for the CDR3: TGTGCCAGCAGGGAGCGGACTGAAGCTTTCTTT. Translating it yields CASRERTEAFF.